Listed below are T cell receptor beta chains from one sample, sequenced in a study of identical twins. TCRdb itself ran the 5' RACE reads through MiXCR, one entry per CDR3 protein. The top ten clones hold approximately 3% of a sample with some 500,000 distinct CDR3 sequences, nearly 10% of them seen once. The sample also formed part of further work on yellow fever vaccine responses in identical twins.

Sequences were obtained from PBMCs. Every receptor here comes from a woman aged 18-29 years in good health. Both conserved end residues are part of each CDR3. The order of the fields is V gene, D gene, J gene, clone size, CDR3 protein, CDR3 DNA. A D gene is named only where the DNA matches it firmly. Expanded clones are given a class, and other clones once, few, many or no size at all.

>TRBV20-1|.|TRBJ2-2|.
CSARIAFGTGELFF
TGCAGTGCTAGAATAGCTTTCGGCACCGGGGAGCTGTTTTTT
>TRBV2|.|TRBJ1-4|.
CASSVNRAREKLFF
TGTGCCAGCAGTGTTAACAGGGCGAGAGAAAAACTGTTTTTT
>TRBV7-2|.|TRBJ2-1|many
CASSPRLILQHNEQFF
TGTGCCAGCAGCCCCCGACTGATCCTTCAGCACAATGAGCAGTTCTTC
>TRBV14|TRBD1|TRBJ1-4|few
CASSRGQGAATNEKLFF
TGTGCCAGCAGCCGGGGACAGGGGGCGGCTACTAATGAAAAACTGTTTTTT
>TRBV24-1|.|TRBJ2-3|few
CATSVGGGTDTQYF
TGTGCCACCAGTGTTGGCGGGGGCACAGATACGCAGTATTTT
>TRBV3-1|TRBD1|TRBJ2-6|few
CASSKTGAGANVLTF
TGTGCCAGCAGCAAAACAGGGGCTGGGGCCAACGTCCTGACTTTC
>TRBV7-9|.|TRBJ2-7|many
CASSKGAGLSYEQYF
TGTGCCAGCAGCAAGGGTGCAGGACTCTCCTACGAGCAGTACTTC
>TRBV6-4|TRBD2|TRBJ2-1|many
CASSEGLAGVNEQFF
TGTGCCAGCAGTGAGGGACTAGCGGGAGTGAATGAGCAGTTCTTC
>TRBV29-1|TRBD2|TRBJ2-7|.
CSVGLAGASEQYF
TGCAGCGTCGGACTAGCGGGAGCTTCCGAGCAGTACTTC
>TRBV29-1|.|TRBJ2-2|few
CSVYTSGPSSGELFF
TGCAGCGTTTACACCTCGGGACCGAGCAGCGGGGAGCTGTTTTTT
>TRBV25-1|TRBD2|TRBJ2-1|.
CASSVLAGAPYNEQFF
TGTGCCAGCAGTGTTCTAGCGGGGGCCCCCTACAATGAGCAGTTCTTC
>TRBV21-1|.|TRBJ2-5|.
CASSLRTRYQETQYF
TGTGCCAGCAGCTTGAGGACTAGATATCAAGAGACCCAGTACTTC
>TRBV5-1|TRBD1|TRBJ1-2|many
CASSGQGSGYTF
TGCGCCAGCAGTGGACAGGGGAGTGGCTACACCTTC
>TRBV7-2|.|TRBJ2-1|few
CASSLVVGVDNEQFF
TGTGCCAGCAGCTTAGTGGTCGGAGTTGACAATGAGCAGTTCTTC
>TRBV29-1|.|TRBJ2-3|many
CSCEGADTQYF
TGCAGCTGTGAGGGGGCAGATACGCAGTATTTT
>TRBV5-5|.|TRBJ1-1|many
CASRRQMNTEAFF
TGTGCCAGCAGAAGACAGATGAACACTGAAGCTTTCTTT
>TRBV18|.|TRBJ2-1|.
CASSPARTHNEQFF
TGTGCCAGCTCACCAGCCAGGACCCACAATGAGCAGTTCTTC
>TRBV6-1|TRBD1|TRBJ2-7|few
CASRRQGQGSEQYF
TGTGCCAGCAGGCGACAGGGACAAGGTTCCGAGCAGTACTTC
>TRBV6-1|.|TRBJ1-2|.
CASRPAGHYGYTF
TGTGCCAGCAGGCCCGCTGGGCACTATGGCTACACCTTC
>TRBV28|TRBD1|TRBJ2-5|many
CASSQRTGKETQYF
TGTGCCAGCAGTCAAAGGACAGGGAAAGAGACCCAGTACTTC
>TRBV12-3/TRBV12-4|.|TRBJ1-2|few
CASSPGAGGYYGYTF
TGTGCCAGCAGTCCCGGCGCCGGGGGATACTATGGCTACACCTTC
>TRBV5-1|TRBD1|TRBJ2-2|many
CASSLPRQGKDTGELFF
TGCGCCAGCAGCTTGCCCAGACAGGGAAAGGACACCGGGGAGCTGTTTTTT
>TRBV3-1|.|TRBJ1-2|many
CASSQDWRFNYGYTF
TGTGCCAGCAGCCAAGATTGGAGGTTTAACTATGGCTACACCTTC
>TRBV11-2|.|TRBJ2-5|few
CASSPGTGRGDQYF
TGTGCCAGCAGCCCAGGGACAGGTCGGGGGGACCAGTACTTC
>TRBV3-1|.|TRBJ2-6|many
CASSLGTANVLTF
TGTGCCAGCAGCTTAGGGACAGCCAACGTCCTGACTTTC
>TRBV24-1|.|TRBJ2-4|many
CATSDRPLKFYIQYF
TGTGCCACCAGTGATCGGCCCCTGAAGTTCTACATTCAGTACTTC
>TRBV5-1|TRBD1|TRBJ2-2|.
CASSWDGQAAVGELFF
TGCGCCAGCAGCTGGGACGGACAGGCTGCGGTCGGGGAGCTGTTTTTT
>TRBV3-1|.|TRBJ2-7|few
CASSQNGGGGEQYF
TGTGCCAGCAGCCAAAACGGAGGGGGAGGTGAGCAGTACTTC
>TRBV29-1|.|TRBJ2-3|.
CSVQAETDTQYF
TGCAGCGTCCAAGCGGAGACAGATACGCAGTATTTT
>TRBV20-1|TRBD1|TRBJ2-1|.
CSARDPLDRDFFNEQFF
TGCAGTGCTAGAGATCCTTTGGACAGGGACTTTTTTAATGAGCAGTTCTTC
>TRBV20-1|.|TRBJ2-5|.
CSARDQSSKYQETQYF
TGCAGTGCTAGAGATCAATCCAGCAAATACCAAGAGACCCAGTACTTC
>TRBV19|.|TRBJ2-5|many
CASSPGPGPQETQYF
TGTGCCAGTAGCCCTGGTCCAGGCCCTCAGGAGACCCAGTACTTC
>TRBV7-9|TRBD2|TRBJ2-1|few
CASSDLAGGLYNEQFF
TGTGCCAGCAGCGATCTAGCGGGGGGGCTCTACAATGAGCAGTTCTTC
>TRBV5-1|.|TRBJ2-1|many
CASRSGSYNEQFF
TGCGCCAGCAGATCCGGATCCTACAATGAGCAGTTCTTC
>TRBV6-1|.|TRBJ2-5|many
CASSPRTARSQETQYF
TGTGCCAGCAGCCCGAGGACGGCTAGGAGCCAAGAGACCCAGTACTTC
>TRBV5-1|.|TRBJ1-6|many
CASSLGSGMPLHF
TGCGCCAGCAGCTTGGGTTCGGGGATGCCCCTCCACTTT
>TRBV10-3|TRBD2|TRBJ2-2|few
CAISDAGLAGGPGTGELFF
TGTGCCATCAGTGACGCCGGACTAGCGGGGGGGCCGGGCACCGGGGAGCTGTTTTTT
>TRBV7-9|.|TRBJ2-1|few
CASSLARGGAYNEQFF
TGTGCCAGCAGCTTAGCTAGGGGCGGCGCCTACAATGAGCAGTTCTTC
>TRBV14|.|TRBJ2-5|.
CASSQDRGRGDPGETQYF
TGTGCCAGCAGCCAAGATAGAGGCAGGGGCGACCCCGGAGAGACCCAGTACTTC
>TRBV5-1|.|TRBJ1-3|many
CASSLDAGRNTIYF
TGCGCCAGCAGCTTGGATGCAGGGAGAAACACCATATATTTT
>TRBV7-8|.|TRBJ2-2|many
CASSPRLGELFF
TGTGCCAGCAGCCCCCGTCTCGGGGAGCTGTTTTTT
>TRBV7-2|.|TRBJ1-1|few
CASSTPGMNTEAFF
TGTGCCAGCAGCACCCCCGGGATGAACACTGAAGCTTTCTTT
>TRBV6-1|.|TRBJ2-7|few
CASNPQSQVVYEQYF
TGTGCCAGCAATCCCCAGTCCCAGGTGGTCTACGAGCAGTACTTC
>TRBV12-3/TRBV12-4|.|TRBJ2-7|many
CASSSHMRGYEQYF
TGTGCCAGCAGTTCTCACATGCGTGGCTACGAGCAGTACTTC
>TRBV20-1|TRBD1|TRBJ1-2|few
CSATVPPQGARGYTF
TGCAGTGCTACCGTCCCCCCACAGGGGGCGCGGGGCTACACCTTC
>TRBV4-3|.|TRBJ2-3|.
CASSHFRQGTDTQYF
TGCGCCAGCAGCCACTTTAGACAGGGCACAGATACGCAGTATTTT
>TRBV5-1|.|TRBJ2-7|many
CASSLAGREQYF
TGCGCCAGCAGCTTGGCCGGAAGGGAGCAGTACTTC
>TRBV30|.|TRBJ2-7|few
CAWSSPGRSYEQYF
TGTGCCTGGAGTTCCCCGGGACGGTCCTACGAGCAGTACTTC
>TRBV9|TRBD2|TRBJ2-3|.
CASSPRLAAGSVTQYF
TGTGCCAGCAGCCCACGACTAGCGGCGGGGAGCGTTACGCAGTATTTT
>TRBV18|.|TRBJ2-7|.
CASSSGSSYERYF
TGTGCCAGCTCATCAGGGTCTTCCTACGAGCGGTACTTC